One TCR beta chain is described in this entry. Germline values: CDR1 MNHEY, CDR2 SVGAGI. This CDR3 has 14 residues. The V end lost 6 bases, the J end lost 4 bases, and 15 bases lay between the germline ends. These data originate in a study of cytomegalovirus exposure and HLA in healthy donors. This PCR relied on a set of 60 Vbeta primers and 13 Jbeta primers. Here immunoSEQ multiplex PCR was the method, and the copy in TCRdb shows in-frame clones only, minus some. The data hold about 160,000 clones, with roughly 80% observed a single time. The chain joins TRBV6-5 to TRBJ1-2; D possibly corresponds to TRBD1 (6 bases). The source of this sequence is a woman between 40 and 55 years old in good health and CMV-seronegative. Sequenced material: PBMCs. CDR3: CASSSPGQTYGYTF. CDR3 DNA sequence: TGTGCCAGCAGCTCCCCGGGACAAACCTATGGCTACACCTTC.